These T cell receptor beta chains were read from a single sample in a study of post-analysis software for immune sequencing data. TCRdb reprocessed the PCR reads with MiXCR, giving one entry per CDR3 protein. The sample lists some 160,000 distinct CDR3 sequences, about 34% occurring once. The input for sequencing was blood, taken after autologous hematopoietic stem cell transplantation. Every receptor here comes from a girl aged 5 to 17 with multiple sclerosis. Each CDR3 is given with its conserved first and last residue. Fields, in order: V gene, D gene, J gene, clone size, CDR3 protein, CDR3 DNA. The D gene is left open where the match is weak. The listing skips clone size in some rows; elsewhere it reads once, few, many or a size class.

TRBV9	-	TRBJ1-5	-	CASSVDGGSNQPQHF	TGTGCCAGCAGCGTAGATGGGGGGAGCAATCAGCCCCAGCATTTT
TRBV2	TRBD1	TRBJ2-7	-	CASSEGRQGTYEQYF	TGTGCCAGCAGTGAAGGGCGACAGGGAACCTACGAGCAGTACTTC
TRBV7-8	-	TRBJ2-7	few	CASSPFRGYEQYF	TGTGCCAGCAGCCCCTTCCGGGGCTACGAGCAGTACTTC
TRBV7-9	-	TRBJ2-7	-	CASRSGTDYEQYF	TGTGCCAGCAGGTCCGGGACTGACTACGAGCAGTACTTC
TRBV7-9	TRBD2	TRBJ2-1	many	CASSLNFGLAARGEQFF	TGTGCCAGCAGCTTAAACTTTGGACTAGCGGCACGAGGTGAGCAGTTCTTC
TRBV7-2	-	TRBJ2-7	few	CASSPSLRGTLREQYF	TGTGCCAGCAGCCCGTCCCTCCGAGGGACTCTACGAGAGCAGTACTTC
TRBV10-3	TRBD1	TRBJ2-1	-	CAISDRDSGYEQFF	TGTGCCATCAGCGACCGGGACAGCGGCTACGAGCAGTTCTTC
TRBV20-1	-	TRBJ1-5	few	CSARQAYSNQPQHF	TGCAGTGCCAGGCAGGCGTATAGCAATCAGCCCCAGCATTTT
TRBV20-1	TRBD1	TRBJ1-1	few	CSARRDRFTEAFF	TGCAGTGCTAGAAGGGACAGGTTCACTGAAGCTTTCTTT
TRBV9	TRBD1	TRBJ2-2	few	CASSVRDRVLNTGELFF	TGTGCCAGCAGCGTCCGGGACAGGGTACTAAACACCGGGGAGCTGTTTTTT
TRBV15	-	TRBJ2-1	-	CATSGSVFANEQFF	TGTGCCACCAGCGGGAGCGTATTCGCCAATGAGCAGTTCTTC
TRBV7-2	-	TRBJ2-1	few	CASSFSGRAGQVEQFF	TGTGCCAGCAGCTTCAGCGGTCGGGCAGGGCAGGTTGAGCAGTTCTTC
TRBV24-1	-	TRBJ2-4	-	CATSEGSGGRKNIQYF	TGTGCCACCAGTGAGGGGAGTGGAGGACGCAAAAACATTCAGTACTTC
TRBV27	-	TRBJ2-6	few	CASSLSGHTSSGANVLTF	TGTGCCAGCAGTTTATCTGGTCATACGAGCTCTGGGGCCAACGTCCTGACTTTC
TRBV6-5	TRBD1	TRBJ1-1	-	CASSYSGTGITEAFF	TGTGCCAGCAGTTACTCTGGGACAGGGATCACTGAAGCTTTCTTT
TRBV5-1	TRBD2	TRBJ2-3	many	CASSLWTSATTDTQYF	TGCGCCAGCAGCTTGTGGACTAGCGCCACCACAGATACGCAGTATTTT
TRBV2	-	TRBJ2-7	-	CASSVTVNNEQYF	TGTGCCAGCAGTGTAACCGTGAACAATGAGCAGTACTTC
TRBV27	TRBD2	TRBJ2-1	-	CASSPPPAGKGNEQFF	TGTGCCAGCAGTCCTCCCCCAGCGGGAAAGGGGAATGAGCAGTTCTTC
TRBV21-1	-	TRBJ2-7	-	CASSKLGAANSYEQYF	TGTGCCAGCAGCAAACTGGGGGCGGCTAACTCCTACGAGCAGTACTTC
TRBV12-3/TRBV12-4	-	TRBJ2-7	many	CASRDWGPQASYEQYF	TGTGCCAGCAGGGATTGGGGACCTCAGGCTTCCTACGAGCAGTACTTC
TRBV24-1	TRBD1	TRBJ2-1	-	CATSGSTGIVYNEQFF	TGTGCCACCAGTGGTTCGACAGGGATTGTCTACAATGAGCAGTTCTTC
TRBV4-1	TRBD1	TRBJ2-5	few	CASSQDPGQGWTQYF	TGCGCCAGCAGCCAAGATCCCGGACAGGGGTGGACCCAGTACTTC
TRBV3-1	TRBD2	TRBJ2-5	-	CASSLRLAGHQETQYF	TGTGCCAGCAGCCTCCGACTAGCGGGACACCAAGAGACCCAGTACTTC
TRBV29-1	-	TRBJ1-4	-	CSVEVGTNEKLFF	TGCAGCGTTGAAGTTGGCACTAATGAAAAACTGTTTTTT
TRBV5-5	TRBD2	TRBJ2-1	many	CASSPTSGRFHEQFF	TGTGCCAGCAGTCCGACTAGCGGGAGATTCCATGAGCAGTTCTTC
TRBV20-1	-	TRBJ2-5	few	CSALPHWVREGQETQYF	TGCAGTGCCCTCCCCCACTGGGTGCGGGAAGGGCAAGAGACCCAGTACTTC
TRBV4-3	TRBD1	TRBJ2-3	-	CASSPDTGEGADTQYF	TGCGCCAGCAGCCCGGATACAGGGGAAGGCGCAGATACGCAGTATTTT
TRBV6-2/TRBV6-3	TRBD2	TRBJ2-7	-	CASRSSGIEQYF	TGTGCCAGCAGAAGTAGCGGGATCGAGCAGTACTTC
TRBV5-1	TRBD1	TRBJ2-7	few	CASSSTGKLYEQYF	TGCGCCAGCAGCTCGACAGGGAAACTCTACGAGCAGTACTTC
TRBV28	TRBD1	TRBJ1-2	-	CASSPIGDRGVLLNYGCTF	TGTGCCAGCAGTCCGATTGGTGACAGGGGGGTGCTACTTAACTATGGCTGCACCTTC
TRBV19	-	TRBJ1-2	many	CASSPDGANYGYTF	TGTGCCAGTAGCCCGGACGGAGCTAACTATGGCTACACCTTC
TRBV12-3/TRBV12-4	TRBD1	TRBJ1-2	few	CASRSGQEVYGYTF	TGTGCCAGCAGGTCCGGACAGGAGGTCTATGGCTACACCTTC
TRBV5-5	-	TRBJ1-6	many	CASSSEFGDTNSPLHF	TGTGCCAGCAGCTCTGAATTCGGGGACACCAATTCACCCCTCCACTTT
TRBV28	TRBD1	TRBJ2-3	-	CASSPAGQGADTQYF	TGTGCCAGCAGCCCCGCTGGACAGGGAGCAGATACGCAGTATTTT
TRBV12-1	-	TRBJ2-1	few	CASSPGTSGDYNEQFF	TGTGCCAGCAGCCCCGGGACTAGCGGGGACTACAATGAGCAGTTCTTC
TRBV4-2	-	TRBJ2-7	-	CASSQETGVGYSYEQYF	TGTGCCAGCAGCCAAGAAACGGGGGTAGGATACTCCTACGAGCAGTACTTC
TRBV12-3/TRBV12-4	-	TRBJ2-7	-	CASSPAGLSYEQYF	TGTGCCAGCAGCCCAGCGGGCCTTTCCTACGAGCAGTACTTC
TRBV20-1	TRBD1	TRBJ2-7	-	CSAATTGLGYEQYF	TGCAGTGCTGCAACGACAGGGTTAGGATACGAGCAGTACTTC
TRBV20-1	-	TRBJ2-1	-	CSARVGAGEQFF	TGCAGTGCTAGAGTTGGGGCCGGTGAGCAGTTCTTC
TRBV4-1	-	TRBJ1-1	few	CASSQGGSNTEAFF	TGCGCCAGCAGCCAAGGGGGCAGTAACACTGAAGCTTTCTTT
TRBV3-1	TRBD1	TRBJ2-3	many	CASSGGTGFTDTQYF	TGTGCCAGCAGCGGAGGGACAGGGTTCACAGATACGCAGTATTTT
TRBV20-1	-	TRBJ2-1	many	CSASLGLVSYNEQFF	TGCAGTGCTAGCCTTGGGCTGGTCTCCTACAATGAGCAGTTCTTC
TRBV29-1	-	TRBJ2-1	-	CSVVPLVWKNEQFF	TGCAGCGTTGTCCCACTAGTCTGGAAGAATGAGCAGTTCTTC
TRBV15	-	TRBJ2-3	many	CATRPTGQEADTQYF	TGTGCCACCCGTCCCACCGGGCAGGAGGCAGATACGCAGTATTTT
TRBV2	TRBD2	TRBJ2-3	few	CASSEGAGVTDTQYF	TGTGCCAGCAGTGAAGGGGCGGGAGTGACAGATACGCAGTATTTT